This T cell receptor beta chain comes out of a study of cytomegalovirus exposure and HLA in healthy donors. The wider study: Later analysis reported that the 120 validation repertoires shared the platform of the roughly 670 first-cohort repertoires.

CDR3 size: 14 residues. CDR1 SEHNR and CDR2 FQNEAQ come from the germline V gene (reference sequence). After removal of 5 bases from V and 4 bases from J, the junction contained 7 bases not matched to a gene. Produced via immunoSEQ multiplex PCR; TCRdb's table is partial and in-frame only. This table has 150,000 to 200,000 clones, just under 90% appearing once. Sequencing was done on a sample of PBMCs. The chain uses TRBV7-9 and TRBJ2-5, with TRBD1 identical over 7 bases. The sequence was obtained from a man younger than 35 in good health and CMV-seropositive. CDR3 in DNA: TGTGCCAGCAGCAGGGAAGCAGGGGGAGAGACCCAGTACTTC. It is translated as CASSREAGGETQYF.